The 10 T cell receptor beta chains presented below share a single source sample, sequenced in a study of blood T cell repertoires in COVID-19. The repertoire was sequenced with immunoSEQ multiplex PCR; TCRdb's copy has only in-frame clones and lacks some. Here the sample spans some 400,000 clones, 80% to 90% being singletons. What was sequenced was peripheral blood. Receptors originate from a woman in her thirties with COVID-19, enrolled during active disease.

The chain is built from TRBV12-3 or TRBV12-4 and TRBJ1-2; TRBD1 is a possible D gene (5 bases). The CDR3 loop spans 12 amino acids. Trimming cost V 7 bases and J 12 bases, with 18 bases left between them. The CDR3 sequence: CASTYSGTDNTF. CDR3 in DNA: TGTGCCAGCACCTATTCCGGGACTGACAACACCTTC.

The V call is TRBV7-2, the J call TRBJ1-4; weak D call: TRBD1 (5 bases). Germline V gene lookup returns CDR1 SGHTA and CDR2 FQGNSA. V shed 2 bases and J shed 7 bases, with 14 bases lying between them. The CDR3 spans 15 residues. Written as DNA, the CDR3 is TGTGCCAGCAGCTTAACGTTGGGGGGTGCTGAAAAACTGTTTTTT. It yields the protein CASSLTLGGAEKLFF.

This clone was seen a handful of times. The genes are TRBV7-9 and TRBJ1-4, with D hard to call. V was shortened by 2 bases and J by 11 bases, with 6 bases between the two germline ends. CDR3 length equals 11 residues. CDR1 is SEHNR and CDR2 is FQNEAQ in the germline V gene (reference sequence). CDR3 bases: TGTGCCAGCAGCTTATGGGAGAAACTGTTTTTT. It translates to CASSLWEKLFF. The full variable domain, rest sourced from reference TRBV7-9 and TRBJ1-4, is DTGVSQNPRHKITKRGQNVTFRCDPISEHNRLYWYRQTLGQGPEFLTYFQNEAQLEKSRLLSDRFSAERPKGSFSTLEIQRTEQGDSAMYLCASSLWEKLFFGSGTQLSVL.

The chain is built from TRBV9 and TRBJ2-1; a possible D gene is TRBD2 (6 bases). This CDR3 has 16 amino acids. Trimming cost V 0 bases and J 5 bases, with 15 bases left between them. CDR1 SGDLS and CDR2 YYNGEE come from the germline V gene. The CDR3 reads CASSVGVSGIDNEQFF. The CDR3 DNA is TGTGCCAGCAGCGTAGGTGTTAGCGGTATCGACAATGAGCAGTTCTTC.

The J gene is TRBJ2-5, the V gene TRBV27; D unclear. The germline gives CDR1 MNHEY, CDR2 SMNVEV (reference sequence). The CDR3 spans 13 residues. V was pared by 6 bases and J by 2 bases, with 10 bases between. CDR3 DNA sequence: TGTGCCAGCAGCCCAAGAGTTCAAGAGACCCAGTACTTC. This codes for CASSPRVQETQYF.

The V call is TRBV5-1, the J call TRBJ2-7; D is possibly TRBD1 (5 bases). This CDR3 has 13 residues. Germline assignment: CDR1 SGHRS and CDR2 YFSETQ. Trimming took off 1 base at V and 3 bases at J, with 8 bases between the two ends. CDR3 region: CASSLQGFYEQYF. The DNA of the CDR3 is TGCGCCAGCAGCTTGCAGGGATTCTACGAGCAGTACTTC.

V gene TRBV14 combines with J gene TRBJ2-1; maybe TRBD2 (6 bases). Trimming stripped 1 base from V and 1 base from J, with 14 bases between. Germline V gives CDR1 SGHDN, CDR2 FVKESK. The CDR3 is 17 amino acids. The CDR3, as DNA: TGTGCCAGCAGCCAAGGGGGAGGACGCGGATCCTACAATGAGCAGTTCTTC. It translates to CASSQGGGRGSYNEQFF.

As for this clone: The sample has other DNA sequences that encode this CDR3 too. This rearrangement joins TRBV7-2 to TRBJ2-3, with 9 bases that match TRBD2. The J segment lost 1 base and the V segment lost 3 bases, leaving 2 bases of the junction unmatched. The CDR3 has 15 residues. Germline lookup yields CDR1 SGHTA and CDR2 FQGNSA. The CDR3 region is CASSFLAGGTDTQYF. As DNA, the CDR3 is TGTGCCAGCAGCTTCTTAGCGGGAGGCACAGATACGCAGTATTTT.

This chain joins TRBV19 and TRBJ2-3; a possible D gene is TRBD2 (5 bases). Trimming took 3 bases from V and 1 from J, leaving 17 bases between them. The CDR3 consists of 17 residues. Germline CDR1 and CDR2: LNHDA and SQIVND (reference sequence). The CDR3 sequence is CASSIPTNLGGTDTQYF. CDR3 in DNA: TGTGCCAGTAGTATCCCTACAAACCTCGGGGGCACAGATACGCAGTATTTT.

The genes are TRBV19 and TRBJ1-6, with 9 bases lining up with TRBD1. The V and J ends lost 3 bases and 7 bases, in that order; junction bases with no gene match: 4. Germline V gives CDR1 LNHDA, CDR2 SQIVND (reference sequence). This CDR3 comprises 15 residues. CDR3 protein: CASSMGQGGNSPLHF. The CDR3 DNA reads TGTGCCAGTAGTATGGGACAGGGAGGAAATTCACCCCTCCACTTT.